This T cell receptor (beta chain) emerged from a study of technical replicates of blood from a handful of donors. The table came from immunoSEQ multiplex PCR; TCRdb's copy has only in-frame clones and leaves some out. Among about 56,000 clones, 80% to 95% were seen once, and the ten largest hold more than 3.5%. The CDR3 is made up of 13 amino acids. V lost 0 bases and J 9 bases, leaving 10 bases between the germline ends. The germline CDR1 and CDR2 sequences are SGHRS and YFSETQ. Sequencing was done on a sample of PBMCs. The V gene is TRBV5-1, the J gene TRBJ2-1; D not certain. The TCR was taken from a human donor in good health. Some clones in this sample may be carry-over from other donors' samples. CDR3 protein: CASSLAVVGEQFF. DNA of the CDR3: TGCGCCAGCAGCTTGGCTGTAGTTGGTGAGCAGTTCTTC.